Each of the 9 T cell receptor beta chains below was sequenced from the same sample in a study of radiotherapy plus CTLA-4 blockade in lung cancer. Only in-frame clones appear in the TCRdb table, and some are missing; sequencing was by immunoSEQ multiplex PCR. Counted here are more than 30,000 clones, roughly 70% occurring once; the ten biggest clones make up more than 3.5%. This specimen consisted of peripheral blood, obtained from a patient treated with radiotherapy plus ipilimumab. These receptors came from a human donor with non-small cell lung cancer who had stable disease on radiotherapy plus ipilimumab.

CDR3 coding DNA: TGTGCCAGCAGCTTAACAGGGGTTGACTATGGCTACACCTTC. It codes for CASSLTGVDYGYTF. The V gene is TRBV7-9, the J gene TRBJ1-2; 7 nucleotides align to TRBD1. V lost 2 bases, J lost 3 bases, and 3 bases stayed unmatched. CDR1 is SEHNR and CDR2 is FQNEAQ in the germline V gene (reference sequence). The CDR3 contains 14 residues.

Of note for this clone: Other DNA sequences of this sample code for an identical CDR3. The chain recombines TRBV7-2 with TRBJ2-7; a weak D match, TRBD2 (6 bases). The V end was cut by 3 bases, the J end by 4 bases, with 16 bases between. Per the germline V gene, CDR1 is SGHTA and CDR2 is FQGNSA. The CDR3 sequence is 15 residues long. The CDR3 region has the DNA TGTGCCAGCAGCTTGGAAAGGGCGGGGATTTACGAGCAGTACTTC. Amino acid sequence: CASSLERAGIYEQYF. Using reference TRBV7-2 and TRBJ2-7 for the parts outside the CDR3, the full variable domain is GAGVSQSPSNKVTEKGKDVELRCDPISGHTALYWYRQSLGQGLEFLIYFQGNSAPDKSGLPSDRFSAERTGGSVSTLTIQRTQQEDSAVYLCASSLERAGIYEQYFGPGTRLTVT.

The chain has TRBV4-1 and TRBJ2-1; D not resolved. The V gene lost 0 bases and the J gene lost 4 bases, with 13 bases spanning the gap. Germline V gives CDR1 MGHRA, CDR2 YSYEKL. The CDR3 length is 16 residues. CDR3 coding DNA: TGCGCCAGCAGCCAAGATCCTGCGAGACGGTACAATGAGCAGTTCTTC. Its translation is CASSQDPARRYNEQFF.

Only a few counts were recorded for this clone. In DNA form, the CDR3 reads TGTGCCAGCAGTGTCCGGGACCACACAGATACGCAGTATTTT. This sequence encodes CASSVRDHTDTQYF. This chain uses TRBV27 with TRBJ2-3, with D possibly called TRBD1 or TRBD2 (5 bases each). The V gene's germline CDR1 is MNHEY and CDR2 SMNVEV (reference sequence). V lost 5 bases, J lost 2 bases, and 11 bases lay in between. The CDR3 has 14 amino acids.

This chain uses TRBV9 with TRBJ2-2, with TRBD2 matching over 9 bases. Trimming removed 5 bases from V and 7 bases from J; junction bases left unmatched: 12. There are 16 residues in the CDR3. The germline gives CDR1 SGDLS, CDR2 YYNGEE. The CDR3 DNA sequence: TGTGCCAGCAGTGCGACTAGCGGCCTTCAGGGCGGGGAGCTGTTTTTT. This codes for CASSATSGLQGGELFF.

The chain recombines TRBV19 with TRBJ2-7, with 10 bases that match TRBD2. This CDR3 spans 15 amino acids. V trimming: 5 bases; J trimming: 2 bases; junction bases outside the gene matches: 6. In germline, CDR1 is LNHDA, CDR2 SQIVND (reference sequence). CDR3 coding DNA: TGTGCCAGTAGTGGACTAGCGGTGCGAACCTACGAGCAGTACTTC. Amino acid sequence: CASSGLAVRTYEQYF.

The V call is TRBV6-5, the J call TRBJ2-2; 7 bases agree with TRBD1. With V trimmed by 5 bases and J by 1 base, 1 base remained unmatched. Germline V CDR1 and CDR2: MNHEY, SVGAGI. This CDR3 is 14 amino acids long. The CDR3 reads CASSRTGNTGELFF. CDR3 sequence (DNA): TGTGCCAGCAGTCGGACAGGGAACACCGGGGAGCTGTTTTTT.

This clone showed up just once. J is TRBJ1-5 and V is TRBV5-4; D may be TRBD1 (6 bases). CDR1 and CDR2 (germline): SGHNT, YYREEE (reference sequence). Trimming took off 0 bases at V and 1 base at J, with 14 bases between the two ends. This CDR3 has 17 amino acids. The DNA of the CDR3 is TGTGCCAGCAGCTTGGGAGGCCAAGGACAGAGCAATCAGCCCCAGCATTTT. Translating it yields CASSLGGQGQSNQPQHF.

The rearrangement joins TRBV9 to TRBJ2-7; D is possibly TRBD2 (5 bases). The CDR3 sequence is 14 residues long. The germline V gene has CDR1 SGDLS and CDR2 YYNGEE. The germline V and J ends were trimmed by 3 bases and 7 bases, with 17 bases remaining between them. CDR3: CASSARLESGEQYF. The CDR3 DNA reads TGTGCCAGCAGCGCCCGCTTGGAATCGGGAGAGCAGTACTTC.